This entry describes one TCR beta chain. What it binds is unknown. Sequenced by immunoSEQ multiplex PCR; TCRdb stores in-frame clones only, minus some. The sample records 30,000 to 35,000 clones, approximately 50% being singletons. These data are taken from a study of a mutant IDH1 vaccine in newly diagnosed glioma. As for the study in general: In some groups vaccination began 4-6 weeks post-radiotherapy; others received it with temozolomide. Radiotherapy, temozolomide, or both had been given previously, and both were given to most.

Study-wide results and limits: The occurrence of vaccine-induced immune responses was seen in 80% to 95% of patients.

V shed 5 bases and J shed 3 bases, with 25 bases lying between them. CDR3 size: 19 residues. Germline CDR1 is LNHDA and CDR2 is SQIVND (reference sequence). Regarding time point: week 5, during vaccination. A 20-mer mutant IDH1 peptide at 300 ug was injected subcutaneously with topical imiquimod. There were new WHO grade 3 or 4 astrocytomas in the donors, and these were IDH1-mutant and ATRX-lost. Sequencing was performed on PBMCs, taken from a glioma patient whose treatment included an IDH1 peptide vaccine. The clonotype originates from a woman in her late teens or twenties with glioma. The chain couples TRBV19 to TRBJ1-4; the D is unclear. CDR3 amino acids: CASSLNPLPTSPANEKLFF. Written as DNA, the CDR3 is TGTGCCAGTAGTTTAAATCCCCTCCCGACCTCACCGGCTAATGAAAAACTGTTTTTT.